The clone carrying this T cell receptor (beta chain) is a singleton in its sample. The antigen remains undetermined. The sample is drawn from a study of PD-1 blockade in classical Hodgkin lymphoma. The protocol was immunoSEQ multiplex PCR, while the TCRdb copy is restricted to in-frame clones and leaves out a portion. The top ten clones hold approximately 0.27% of a sample with roughly 32,000 clones, approximately 90% of them seen once. Time point noted: cycle 4 day 1 (C4D1), after 5 to 7 weeks of nivolumab. Each patient relapsed following autologous stem cell transplantation, and prior brentuximab vedotin exposure differed. Isolation of CD4+ T cells from thawed PBMCs was performed by magnetic negative selection. General observations from the study: Patients who began taking nivolumab under 1 year after ASCT were left out.

Germline loops: CDR1 MGHDK, CDR2 SYGVNS. The CDR3 extends over 13 amino acids. Trimming took off 2 bases at V and 7 bases at J, with 12 bases between the two ends. J is TRBJ2-7 and V is TRBV25-1; D possibly corresponds to TRBD2 (5 bases). Sequencing was performed on CD4+ T cells from blood, taken before the fourth cycle of nivolumab. This receptor was obtained from a human donor with classical Hodgkin lymphoma. The CDR3: CASSERGSGEQYF. DNA of the CDR3: TGTGCCAGCAGTGAACGCGGCTCGGGGGAGCAGTACTTC.